These 26 T cell receptor beta chains originate from one sample sequenced in a study of immune reconstitution after stem cell transplant in scleroderma. TCRdb fed the RT-PCR reads into MiXCR, producing one record per CDR3 protein. The table has roughly 1,600 distinct CDR3 sequences, approximately 10% seen once. The specimen was collected before or after autologous hematopoietic stem cell transplantation (not recorded which). Receptor source: a female donor with systemic sclerosis.

This CDR3 reads CASIRRNTEAFF. For the CDR3, the DNA is TGTGCCAGCATACGGAGGAACACTGAAGCTTTCTTT. The V gene is TRBV12-3 or TRBV12-4, the J gene TRBJ1-1; D is unclear. V was pared by 7 bases and J by 1 base, with 7 bases between. CDR3 length equals 12 residues.

This clonotype was detected a few times. The chain carries TRBV7-9 and TRBJ1-6, with D possibly matching TRBD1 (6 bases). Germline CDR1 reads SEHNR; CDR2 reads FQNEAQ (reference sequence). This CDR3 comprises 15 residues. The V end lost 5 bases, the J end lost 6 bases, and 14 bases lay between the germline ends. CDR3 sequence: CASSPQGHTNSPLHF. For the CDR3, the DNA is TGTGCCAGCAGCCCACAGGGCCATACTAATTCACCCCTCCACTTT.

This clonotype qualifies as medium-sized (0.01 to 0.1%). The chain uses TRBV20-1 and TRBJ2-5; D gene unclear. There are 13 residues in the CDR3. Germline V gene lookup returns CDR1 DFQATT and CDR2 SNEGSKA (reference sequence). The V end was cut by 1 base, the J end by 7 bases, with 13 bases between. The CDR3 is CSARVGNLGTQYF. CDR3 bases: TGCAGTGCTAGAGTTGGGAATTTGGGGACCCAGTACTTC.

This clonotype is labeled as medium-sized. The chain uses TRBV27 and TRBJ2-3, with no clear D. Germline assignment: CDR1 MNHEY and CDR2 SMNVEV (reference sequence). The germline V and J ends were trimmed by 5 bases and 6 bases, with 18 bases remaining between them. This CDR3 region has 15 residues. The CDR3 reads CASSLAAGPLDTQYF. The CDR3 DNA reads TGTGCCAGCAGTCTGGCGGCCGGGCCCCTGGATACGCAGTATTTT.

This clonotype was counted a few times. The chain carries TRBV7-9 and TRBJ2-5; D gene uncertain. CDR3 length: 13 amino acids. Germline V gene sequence: CDR1 SEHNR, CDR2 FQNEAQ (reference sequence). Between the trimmed V and J ends, which lost 2 bases and 1 base, there was a span of 5 bases. For the CDR3, the DNA is TGTGCCAGCAGCTTAATGGGCCAAGAGACCCAGTACTTC. Encoded protein: CASSLMGQETQYF.

This clonotype was recorded a few times. This rearrangement joins TRBV11-3 to TRBJ2-3, with unresolved D. Between the trimmed V and J ends, which lost 3 bases and 4 bases, there was a span of 8 bases. The CDR3 spans 13 residues. Germline CDR1 reads SGHNT; CDR2 reads YENEEA. CDR3 sequence reads: CASSLSGSDTQYF. CDR3 sequence (DNA): TGTGCCAGCAGCTTGTCAGGTTCAGATACGCAGTATTTT.

By share, this clonotype ranks as medium-sized. DNA of the CDR3: TGCAGCGTTGACGACAGGTACAATGAGCAGTTCTTC. Translating it yields CSVDDRYNEQFF. The chain recombines TRBV29-1 with TRBJ2-1; a possible D gene is TRBD1 (6 bases). CDR1 is SQVTM and CDR2 is ANQGSEA in the germline V gene. Between the trimmed V and J ends, which lost 3 bases and 4 bases, there was a span of 7 bases. The CDR3 length is 12 residues.

This clonotype qualifies as medium-sized. J is TRBJ2-1 and V is TRBV5-5, with TRBD1 identical over 10 bases. V lost 4 bases to trimming and J lost 9 bases; unmatched junction nucleotides: 10. Germline-derived CDR1 and CDR2 are SGHKS and YYEKEE (reference sequence). This CDR3 contains 15 residues. In nucleotides, the CDR3 is TGTGCCAGCAGCCTTCTGGGACAGGGGTTTAGTGAGCAGTTCTTC. Its protein product is CASSLLGQGFSEQFF.

This clonotype rates as medium-sized (0.01 to 0.1%). V is TRBV6-5 and J is TRBJ1-5; D gene unclear. Germline CDR1 MNHEY, CDR2 SVGAGI. The CDR3 sequence is 14 residues long. V gave up 6 bases and J gave up 4 bases, with 13 bases separating them. Written as DNA, the CDR3 is TGTGCCAGCAGCCCCATCGGCCATAATCAGCCCCAGCATTTT. It translates to CASSPIGHNQPQHF.

This clonotype rates as medium-sized. The V call is TRBV7-6, the J call TRBJ1-5, with D hard to call. CDR1 is SGHVS, CDR2 FNYEAQ, per germline. CDR3 size: 14 residues. The V end lost 3 bases, the J end lost 9 bases, and 15 bases lay between the germline ends. The CDR3 DNA sequence: TGTGCCAGCAGCTTTAGGCAGGCCGGAGGGCCCCAGCATTTT. It yields the protein CASSFRQAGGPQHF.

By its share, this clonotype is large. The V gene is TRBV2, the J gene TRBJ1-5; maybe TRBD1 (5 bases). Trimming stripped 6 bases from V and 8 bases from J, with 17 bases between. Looked up from germline, CDR1 is SNHLY and CDR2 is FYNNEI. CDR3 length: 14 residues. The CDR3 reads CASRGGTGPEPQHF. The CDR3, as DNA: TGTGCCAGCAGGGGCGGGACGGGCCCTGAGCCCCAGCATTTT.

Concerning this clonotype: Possible read error: a much larger clone is one base away. The chain carries TRBV30 and TRBJ2-1; D perhaps matches TRBD1 (5 bases). The V gene's germline CDR1 is GTSNPN and CDR2 SVGIG (reference sequence). The CDR3 runs 14 residues. The CDR3 loop reads CAWGAQSSYKEQFF. The CDR3 nucleotides are TGTGCCTGGGGGGCACAGAGCTCCTACAAAGAGCAGTTCTTC.

About this clonotype itself: A read error may account for a junction end that differs from germline. V usage is TRBV2 and J usage is TRBJ1-5; D unclear. CDR3 size: 13 residues. Germline CDR1 reads SNHLY; CDR2 reads FYNNEI. The CDR3 nucleotides read TGTGCCAGCAGCCTGACACTACCGGAGCCCCGGCATTTT. It encodes CASSLTLPEPRHF.

This clonotype is classed as medium-sized. The V and J genes are TRBV20-1 and TRBJ2-1, with 9 positions matching TRBD2. The CDR3 covers 16 residues. Per germline, CDR1 DFQATT and CDR2 SNEGSKA (reference sequence). The ends lost 0 bases at V and 1 base at J; junction bases unmatched: 4. The CDR3 protein is CSARDRLAVSYNEQFF. The DNA of the CDR3 is TGCAGTGCTAGAGACCGACTAGCGGTATCCTACAATGAGCAGTTCTTC.

This clonotype is large (0.1 to 1%). V usage is TRBV5-4 and J usage is TRBJ2-2, with 10 bases identical to TRBD1. Per germline, CDR1 SGHNT and CDR2 YYREEE (reference sequence). The CDR3 is 15 residues long. V shed 4 bases and J 4 bases; nucleotides not matched to a gene: 4. CDR3 in amino acids: CASSARDRGTGELFF. As DNA, the CDR3 is TGTGCCAGCAGCGCCCGGGACAGGGGCACCGGGGAGCTGTTTTTT.

In this sample, this clonotype is medium-sized. The chain recombines TRBV18 with TRBJ2-7; 7 bases align to TRBD1. With 3 bases clipped from V and 4 bases from J, the junction kept 3 bases outside the gene matches. CDR3 length: 13 amino acids. Germline loops: CDR1 KGHSH, CDR2 LQKENI. CDR3 nucleotides: TGTGCCAGCTCACCGGGGACAGAGTACGAGCAGTACTTC. Its translation: CASSPGTEYEQYF.

This clonotype was seen a few times. The V and J genes are TRBV13 and TRBJ2-1; the match to TRBD1 covers 8 bases. The length of the CDR3 is 15 residues. The junction had 2 bases not matched to a gene; V was cut back by 3 bases and J by 1 base. CDR1 and CDR2 (germline): PRHDT, FYEKMQ (reference sequence). The CDR3 nucleotides are TGTGCCAGCAGCTTGGGGACAGGTTCCTACAATGAGCAGTTCTTC. This sequence encodes CASSLGTGSYNEQFF.

This clonotype ranks as medium-sized. One end of the junction is discordant with germline, which a read error may explain. V is TRBV5-5 and J is TRBJ1-5; D gene uncertain. CDR3 length equals 14 residues. The V gene's germline CDR1 is SGHKS and CDR2 YYEKEE (reference sequence). The CDR3 DNA sequence: TGTGCCAGCAGCTCCCTAAGACACCCCAGCATTCTTGTTTTT. Encoded protein: CASSSLRHPSILVF.

This clonotype was picked up a small number of times. J is TRBJ2-7 and V is TRBV4-3; 8 bases fit TRBD1. Germline-derived CDR1 and CDR2 are LGHNA and YSLEER. This CDR3 spans 16 amino acids. V was clipped by 3 bases and J by 1 base; unmatched bases: 8. The CDR3 protein is CASSHSGTGESYEQYF. The CDR3 DNA reads as TGCGCCAGCAGCCACTCCGGGACAGGCGAGTCCTACGAGCAGTACTTC.

This clonotype qualifies as medium-sized. The chain recombines TRBV10-3 with TRBJ2-7; D remains unclear. CDR1 and CDR2 (germline): ENHRY, SYGVKD. The CDR3 runs to 16 residues. With 3 bases removed from V and 1 base from J, the gap between germline ends came to 16 bases. The CDR3 DNA sequence: TGTGCCATCAGTGAAGGCGAGGCATCGCCGTCCTACGAGCAGTACTTC. Amino acid sequence: CAISEGEASPSYEQYF.

This clonotype is termed medium-sized (0.01 to 0.1%). The rearrangement links TRBV5-1 to TRBJ1-1; 9 nucleotides agree with TRBD1. V lost 3 bases to trimming and J lost 0 bases; unmatched junction nucleotides: 3. CDR1 and CDR2 from the germline V gene are SGHRS and YFSETQ. The CDR3 runs to 15 residues. As DNA, the CDR3 is TGCGCCAGCAGCTCGGGACAGGGTATGAACACTGAAGCTTTCTTT. Translation gives CASSSGQGMNTEAFF.

By share, this clonotype counts as medium-sized. The chain's CDR3 is CAISDLTDTNYEQYF. CDR3 in DNA: TGTGCCATCAGTGACCTCACGGACACAAACTACGAGCAGTACTTC. The J gene is TRBJ2-7, the V gene TRBV10-3; tentatively, D is TRBD1 (5 bases). This CDR3 is built from 15 residues. From germline, CDR1 is ENHRY and CDR2 SYGVKD. Between the trimmed V and J ends, which lost 3 bases and 3 bases, there was a span of 15 bases.

This clonotype is labeled large. This chain links TRBV6-2 or TRBV6-3 with TRBJ2-2; D is unclear. The ends were cut back, 8 bases at V and 6 bases at J, with 16 bases in the middle. Germline values: CDR1 MNHEY, CDR2 SVGEGT. This CDR3 has 14 amino acids. CDR3 nucleotides: TGTGCCAGCGGTACATCTGACGGGTCCGGGGAGCTGTTTTTT. It specifies CASGTSDGSGELFF.

This rearrangement joins TRBV7-2 to TRBJ2-7, with D hard to call. Germline values: CDR1 SGHTA, CDR2 FQGNSA. The ends were cut back, 4 bases at V and 2 bases at J, with 9 bases in the middle. CDR3 length equals 13 residues. CDR3 DNA: TGTGCCAGCAGCTACCGGATTGCCTACGAGCAGTACTTC. Amino acid sequence: CASSYRIAYEQYF. Combining the CDR3 with reference TRBV7-2 and TRBJ2-7 gives the whole variable domain GAGVSQSPSNKVTEKGKDVELRCDPISGHTALYWYRQSLGQGLEFLIYFQGNSAPDKSGLPSDRFSAERTGGSVSTLTIQRTQQEDSAVYLCASSYRIAYEQYFGPGTRLTVT.

Only a few counts were recorded for this clonotype. The chain carries TRBV6-5 and TRBJ1-3; D ambiguous. Germline CDR1 is MNHEY and CDR2 is SVGAGI. The V end lost 6 bases, the J end lost 0 bases, and 3 bases lay between the germline ends. The CDR3 loop spans 12 amino acids. CDR3 DNA: TGTGCCAGCAGCCCCTCTGGAAACACCATATATTTT. Its protein product is CASSPSGNTIYF.

In its sample, this clonotype is medium-sized (0.01 to 0.1%). This chain joins TRBV20-1 and TRBJ1-1; D is unclear. Germline V gives CDR1 DFQATT, CDR2 SNEGSKA (reference sequence). The V gene lost 0 bases and the J gene lost 4 bases, with 12 bases spanning the gap. CDR3 length: 14 residues. The CDR3 protein is CSARDGEGFTEAFF. DNA for the CDR3: TGCAGTGCTAGAGATGGCGAGGGATTCACTGAAGCTTTCTTT.